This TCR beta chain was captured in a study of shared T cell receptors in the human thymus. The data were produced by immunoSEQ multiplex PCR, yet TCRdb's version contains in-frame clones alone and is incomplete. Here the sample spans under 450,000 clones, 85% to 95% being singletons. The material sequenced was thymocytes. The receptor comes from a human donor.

The CDR3: CASSLEAASNQPQHF. CDR3 sequence (DNA): TGTGCCAGCAGTTTAGAGGCAGCTAGCAATCAGCCCCAGCATTTT. This chain uses TRBV28 with TRBJ1-5; D not certain. The CDR3 spans 15 residues. Per the germline V gene, CDR1 is MDHEN and CDR2 is SYDVKM. V was trimmed by 2 bases and J by 0 bases, leaving 8 bases between them. Variable domain in full (rest from reference TRBV28 and TRBJ1-5): DVKVTQSSRYLVKRTGEKVFLECVQDMDHENMFWYRQDPGLGLRLIYFSYDVKMKEKGDIPEGYSVSREKKERFSLILESASTNQTSMYLCASSLEAASNQPQHFGDGTRLSIL.